The text below deals with one T cell receptor (beta chain). With 0 bases removed from V and 6 bases from J, the gap between germline ends came to 17 bases. This CDR3 is 16 amino acids long. CDR1 is LGHDT and CDR2 is YNNKEL in the germline V gene (reference sequence). Random hexamers were used to reverse transcribe the RNA input (about 0.5 to 1 ug). The CDR3 of TCR beta was amplified by immunoSEQ multiplex PCR across 54 Vbeta and 13 Jbeta. TCRdb reanalysed the immunoSEQ multiplex PCR reads using MiXCR and keeps one entry per CDR3 protein. Of 100,000 to 150,000 distinct CDR3 sequences listed, more than 90% are singletons. The data stem from a study of CD8 T cells in Susac syndrome.

Sequencing was done on a sample of CD4+ T cells from PBMCs. V gene TRBV3-1 combines with J gene TRBJ1-2; weak D call: TRBD1 (5 bases). The source is a human donor in good health. The CDR3 loop is CASSQDYVRQSHGYTF. The CDR3 DNA reads TGTGCCAGCAGCCAAGATTACGTCCGACAGTCCCATGGCTACACCTTC.